The 5 T cell receptor beta chains given below trace back to one sample, sequenced in a study of T cells after yellow fever vaccination. TCRdb re-derived calls from the 5' RACE reads in MiXCR, one entry per CDR3 protein. The repertoire holds approximately 510,000 distinct CDR3 sequences, with 20% to 25% as singletons. The sample consisted of PBMCs, taken less than 25 days after the first yellow fever vaccination. The receptors were gathered from a man aged 18 to 30 who received the YFV17D yellow fever vaccine.

In this sample, this clonotype turned up a few times. The gene calls are TRBV9 and TRBJ1-6; D not resolved. The germline V gene has CDR1 SGDLS and CDR2 YYNGEE. The CDR3 has 14 residues. With 0 bases removed from V and 7 bases from J, the gap between germline ends came to 8 bases. CDR3 bases: TGTGCCAGCAGCGTAGAGGCAGCAAATTCACCCCTCCACTTT. As protein: CASSVEAANSPLHF.

This clonotype turned up a few times. J is TRBJ2-7 and V is TRBV18; D gene uncertain. This CDR3 has 14 amino acids. V lost 3 bases, J lost 5 bases, and 14 bases lay in between. The germline V gene encodes CDR1 KGHSH and CDR2 LQKENI. CDR3 sequence: CASSPWGRGHEQYF. The CDR3 DNA sequence: TGTGCCAGCTCACCTTGGGGTCGAGGCCACGAGCAGTACTTC.

This clonotype has only a few counts. The chain uses TRBV7-2 and TRBJ1-2; D is unresolved. V lost 0 bases and J lost 5, with 10 bases in between. Germline V gene lookup returns CDR1 SGHTA and CDR2 FQGNSA. This CDR3 comprises 14 residues. Here the CDR3 DNA reads TGTGCCAGCAGCTTAGCGCCCACGAAGTATGGCTACACCTTC. Protein sequence: CASSLAPTKYGYTF.

This clonotype was recorded a few times. The V gene is TRBV24-1, the J gene TRBJ2-3; 10 bases line up with TRBD1. The V gene's germline CDR1 is KGHDR and CDR2 SFDVKD. CDR3 size: 18 residues. The V gene end was trimmed by 5 bases and the J gene end by 3 bases; junction bases not matched to a gene: 13. The CDR3 sequence is CATSAGDRGPGETDTQYF. The CDR3, as DNA: TGTGCCACCAGTGCTGGAGACAGGGGGCCGGGGGAAACAGATACGCAGTATTTT.

The gene calls are TRBV6-5 and TRBJ2-5; tentatively, D is TRBD1 (5 bases). The length of the CDR3 is 15 residues. Germline V gene lookup returns CDR1 MNHEY and CDR2 SVGAGI. The ends were cut back, 2 bases at V and 10 bases at J, with 20 bases in the middle. CDR3 loop: CASSYRTGISGRQYF. CDR3 sequence (DNA): TGTGCCAGCAGTTACCGAACAGGCATCAGTGGTCGCCAGTACTTC.